The 6 T cell receptor beta chains given below trace back to one sample, sequenced in a study of T cell repertoires in cytomegalovirus infection. From the reads, TCRdb called clonotypes with MiXCR, one entry per CDR3 protein. The data hold approximately 140,000 distinct CDR3 sequences, with 8.8% observed a single time. Sequenced input: PBMCs. Source of these receptors: a human donor in good health (CMV status not recorded). Some clones in this sample may be carry-over from other donors' samples.

The rearrangement uses TRBV29-1 and TRBJ1-1; perhaps TRBD1 as D (6 bases). Germline CDR1 reads SQVTM; CDR2 reads ANQGSEA. CDR3 length: 14 amino acids. V lost 1 base and J 5 bases, leaving 14 bases between the germline ends. CDR3 DNA sequence: TGCAGCGTTGAAGCCGCAGGGGTTTTTACTGAAGCTTTCTTT. This gives the protein CSVEAAGVFTEAFF.

This clonotype was counted at least ten times. The V call is TRBV7-9, the J call TRBJ2-1, with 8 bases fitting TRBD2. The CDR3 runs 15 residues. CDR1 is SEHNR and CDR2 is FQNEAQ in the germline V gene (reference sequence). V gave up 8 bases and J gave up 4 bases; unmatched junction bases: 10. CDR3 protein: CASVGLATSYNEQFF. The CDR3 bases are TGTGCCAGCGTTGGACTAGCTACTTCTTACAATGAGCAGTTCTTC.

This clonotype was counted ten times or more. The chain couples TRBV2 to TRBJ1-4; D not resolved. The CDR3 has 15 residues. V was cut by 7 bases and J by 0 bases, with 12 bases left in between. The germline gives CDR1 SNHLY, CDR2 FYNNEI. The DNA for the CDR3 is TGTGCCAGCATGCGTAGCGAAGCAACTAATGAAAAACTGTTTTTT. Translation gives CASMRSEATNEKLFF.

This clonotype was seen ten or more times. The chain couples TRBV12-3 or TRBV12-4 to TRBJ1-5; 8 nucleotides line up with TRBD1. V lost 7 bases to trimming and J lost 1 base; unmatched junction nucleotides: 9. This CDR3 has 16 residues. The CDR3 loop is CASNPSGGKSNQPQHF. The CDR3 DNA follows: TGTGCCAGCAACCCCTCAGGGGGCAAGAGCAATCAGCCCCAGCATTTT.

The J gene is TRBJ2-7, the V gene TRBV29-1, with a weak D call TRBD2 (5 bases). There are 11 residues in the CDR3. CDR1 is SQVTM, CDR2 ANQGSEA, per germline. V lost 3 bases and J lost 2, with 5 bases in between. For the CDR3, the DNA is TGCAGCGTTGACGGGGCCTACGAGCAGTACTTC. As protein: CSVDGAYEQYF.

This clonotype was observed at least ten times. V and J are TRBV20-1 and TRBJ2-3; D uncertain. V gave up 7 bases and J gave up 1 base, with 6 bases separating them. From germline, CDR1 is DFQATT and CDR2 SNEGSKA (reference sequence). The CDR3 runs to 11 residues. The CDR3: CSVAGTDTQYF. In nucleotides, the CDR3 is TGCAGTGTGGCTGGCACAGATACGCAGTATTTT.